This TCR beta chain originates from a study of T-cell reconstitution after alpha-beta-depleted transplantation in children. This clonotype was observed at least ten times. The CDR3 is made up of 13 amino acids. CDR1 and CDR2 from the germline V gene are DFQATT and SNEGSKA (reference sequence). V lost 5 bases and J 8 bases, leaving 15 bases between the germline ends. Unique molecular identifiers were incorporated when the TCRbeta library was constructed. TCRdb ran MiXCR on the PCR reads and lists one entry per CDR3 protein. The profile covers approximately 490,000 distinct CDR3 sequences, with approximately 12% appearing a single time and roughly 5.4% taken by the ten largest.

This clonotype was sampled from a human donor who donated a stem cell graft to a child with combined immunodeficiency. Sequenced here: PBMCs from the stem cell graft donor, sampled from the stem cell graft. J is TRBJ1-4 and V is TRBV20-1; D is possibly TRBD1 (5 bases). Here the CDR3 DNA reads TGCAGTGCTGAAGGGGTGGTAGGGGAAAAACTGTTTTTT. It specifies CSAEGVVGEKLFF.